The 27 T cell receptor beta chains in this list originate from one sample, sequenced in a study of T cells in Graves' hyperthyroidism and ophthalmopathy. TCR beta CDR3 regions were amplified from RNA. TCR CDR3 underwent first-round RT-PCR with the HTBI primer set. TCRdb reprocessed the multiplex PCR reads with MiXCR, giving one entry per CDR3 protein. The repertoire holds 600,000 to 900,000 distinct CDR3 sequences, less than 20% seen once, with 8.4% in the top ten. Sequencing was carried out using blood. The source is a man between 18 and 35 years old with Graves' hyperthyroidism.

This clonotype has a handful of counts. V usage is TRBV4-1 and J usage is TRBJ1-2; D is possibly TRBD1 (6 bases). The V gene's germline CDR1 is MGHRA and CDR2 YSYEKL. V lost 1 base, J lost 7 bases, and 19 bases lay in between. The CDR3 is made up of 16 amino acids. CDR3 residues: CASSQVRAWGAGGYTF. CDR3 nucleotides: TGCGCCAGCAGCCAAGTCCGCGCATGGGGGGCCGGTGGCTACACCTTC.

This clonotype appeared a few times. The chain uses TRBV19 and TRBJ1-2; D is undetermined. CDR1 is LNHDA, CDR2 SQIVND, per germline (reference sequence). Trimming cost V 8 bases and J 2 bases, with 12 bases left between them. This CDR3 spans 13 amino acids. This CDR3 is CASRSGLNYGYTF. The CDR3 bases are TGTGCCAGTCGATCCGGGCTGAACTATGGCTACACCTTC. The full variable domain, with the rest looked up from reference TRBV19 and TRBJ1-2, is DGGITQSPKYLFRKEGQNVTLSCEQNLNHDAMYWYRQDPGQGLRLIYYSQIVNDFQKGDIAEGYSVSREKKESFPLTVTSAQKNPTAFYLCASRSGLNYGYTFGSGTRLTVV.

V and J are TRBV9 and TRBJ1-4, with a tentative D call TRBD1 (5 bases). V lost 4 bases and J lost 7, with 17 bases in between. The germline V gene encodes CDR1 SGDLS and CDR2 YYNGEE. The CDR3 contains 15 residues. In nucleotides, the CDR3 is TGTGCCAGCAGCTCCTACTCGGGGGAAGCTGAAAAACTGTTTTTT. It encodes CASSSYSGEAEKLFF.

This clonotype came up a few times. The rearrangement links TRBV9 to TRBJ2-3; 7 nucleotides align to TRBD2. CDR3 length equals 15 residues. The trim removed 5 bases at V and 8 bases at J, leaving 14 bases unmatched. The germline V gene encodes CDR1 SGDLS and CDR2 YYNGEE. The CDR3 spells CASSANGRPGSTQYF. The CDR3 DNA reads TGTGCCAGCAGTGCTAACGGGAGGCCCGGTAGTACGCAGTATTTT.

This clonotype was detected a few times. The genes are TRBV28 and TRBJ2-6, with 10 bases matching TRBD1. There are 15 residues in the CDR3. Looked up from germline, CDR1 is MDHEN and CDR2 is SYDVKM. Trimming cost V 8 bases and J 2 bases; bases outside gene matches: 3. The CDR3 bases are TGTGCCAGCGGGACAGGGGCTACTGGGGCCAACGTCCTGACTTTC. It yields the protein CASGTGATGANVLTF.

The chain uses TRBV20-1 and TRBJ1-3; TRBD1 is a possible D gene (6 bases). CDR3 length: 18 amino acids. V was clipped by 4 bases and J by 0 bases, with 22 bases between them. Germline loops: CDR1 DFQATT, CDR2 SNEGSKA (reference sequence). This CDR3 is CSATSHRDPIDSGNTIYF. The CDR3 bases are TGCAGTGCTACCAGCCACAGGGACCCAATTGACTCTGGAAACACCATATATTTT.

The J gene is TRBJ2-5, the V gene TRBV6-5; D could derive from TRBD1 or TRBD2 (5 bases each). V was pared by 0 bases and J by 7 bases, with 9 bases between. CDR3 length: 13 residues. Germline V gene lookup returns CDR1 MNHEY and CDR2 SVGAGI. CDR3 bases: TGTGCCAGCAGTTACTCACAGAGGGGGACCCAGTACTTC. Its protein product is CASSYSQRGTQYF.

The chain employs TRBV20-1 and TRBJ2-1, with 9 bases aligning to TRBD2. The germline V gene encodes CDR1 DFQATT and CDR2 SNEGSKA (reference sequence). CDR3 size: 14 residues. After removal of 6 bases from V and 7 bases from J, the junction contained 10 bases not matched to a gene. The CDR3 sequence is CSAPILAGLNEQFF. As DNA, the CDR3 is TGCAGTGCCCCTATTCTAGCGGGATTGAATGAGCAGTTCTTC.

This clonotype turned up a few times. This rearrangement joins TRBV10-1 to TRBJ2-2, with 7 bases matching TRBD1. With V trimmed by 8 bases and J by 5 bases, 8 bases remained unmatched. Germline V gene sequence: CDR1 WNHNN, CDR2 SYGVQD (reference sequence). CDR3 length equals 14 residues. The CDR3 reads CASGEYRGTGELFF. CDR3 nucleotides: TGCGCCAGCGGAGAATACAGGGGAACCGGGGAGCTGTTTTTT.

This clonotype was seen only a few times. The chain employs TRBV6-1 and TRBJ2-1, with TRBD2 matching 7 bases. Trimming took 6 bases from V and 6 from J; bases not matched to a gene: 5. Germline V gives CDR1 MNHNS, CDR2 SASEGT. The CDR3 extends over 13 amino acids. DNA for the CDR3: TGTGCCAGCAGGCGGGGCGGGAGCAATGAGCAGTTCTTC. The encoded protein is CASRRGGSNEQFF.

This clonotype was seen many times. The rearrangement uses TRBV28 and TRBJ2-7; D ambiguous. V lost 6 bases to trimming and J lost 0 bases, with 24 bases between them. CDR1 MDHEN and CDR2 SYDVKM come from the germline V gene. The CDR3 extends over 18 amino acids. The CDR3 protein is CASSSRRAYVRNSYEQYF. The CDR3 nucleotides are TGTGCCAGCAGCTCGCGTCGGGCGTACGTCCGAAACTCCTACGAGCAGTACTTC.

This clonotype was recorded many times. The V and J genes are TRBV2 and TRBJ2-1; D not certain. Trimming cost V 3 bases and J 3 bases, with 6 bases left between them. CDR1 and CDR2 (germline): SNHLY, FYNNEI. This CDR3 has 13 residues. The chain's CDR3 is CASSEYSYNEQFF. Here the CDR3 DNA reads TGTGCCAGCAGTGAGTACAGCTACAATGAGCAGTTCTTC.

V is TRBV11-3 and J is TRBJ1-2; no reliable D call. Per the germline V gene, CDR1 is SGHNT and CDR2 is YENEEA. V was clipped by 3 bases and J by 0 bases, with 14 bases between them. This CDR3 is built from 16 residues. Here the CDR3 reads CASSLGIGITNYGYTF. The CDR3 DNA reads as TGTGCCAGCAGCTTGGGGATCGGCATTACTAACTATGGCTACACCTTC.

The chain couples TRBV4-3 to TRBJ1-4, with TRBD1 as a possible D gene (6 bases). Germline V CDR1 and CDR2: LGHNA, YSLEER. CDR3 size: 16 residues. Trimming took off 0 bases at V and 8 bases at J, with 16 bases between the two ends. The CDR3 nucleotides read TGCGCCAGCAGCCAAGAAGTGGCAGGGGTGGAAGAAAAACTGTTTTTT. It encodes CASSQEVAGVEEKLFF.

This clonotype was recorded a few times. The rearrangement uses TRBV6-2 or TRBV6-3 and TRBJ2-7; D unresolved. The V end was cut by 7 bases, the J end by 6 bases, with 19 bases between. CDR3 length: 14 residues. CDR1 and CDR2 (germline): MNHEY, SVGEGT. CDR3 sequence (DNA): TGTGCCAGCAAGATTGGATCAGATTTTTCCGAGCAGTACTTC. Amino acid sequence: CASKIGSDFSEQYF.

In its sample, this clonotype was seen many times. The chain couples TRBV2 to TRBJ2-5, with D uncertain. The germline V gene has CDR1 SNHLY and CDR2 FYNNEI. The CDR3 has 14 amino acids. V dropped 6 bases and J dropped 7 bases, with 18 bases sitting between them. The CDR3 nucleotides read TGTGCCAGCAGATCCCTTGAGCCAACCGGGACCCAGTACTTC. Its translation: CASRSLEPTGTQYF.

This clonotype was detected ten times or more. The chain is built from TRBV15 and TRBJ2-2; TRBD1 matches at 8 bases. This CDR3 comprises 14 residues. The germline gives CDR1 LNHNV, CDR2 YYDKDF (reference sequence). V trimming: 3 bases; J trimming: 7 bases; junction bases outside the gene matches: 4. This chain's CDR3 is CATSRTGAGGELFF. The CDR3 DNA reads as TGTGCCACCAGCAGGACAGGGGCCGGCGGGGAGCTGTTTTTT.

This clonotype was seen many times. The chain joins TRBV18 to TRBJ2-1, with D tentatively TRBD2 (6 bases). Looked up from germline, CDR1 is KGHSH and CDR2 is LQKENI. V was clipped by 0 bases and J by 4 bases, with 13 bases between them. This CDR3 is built from 16 residues. This CDR3 reads CASSPPPGESYNEQFF. CDR3 nucleotide sequence: TGTGCCAGCTCACCACCACCGGGAGAAAGTTACAATGAGCAGTTCTTC.

This clonotype was detected many times. The chain joins TRBV2 to TRBJ1-1, with D tentatively TRBD1 (5 bases). Per the germline V gene, CDR1 is SNHLY and CDR2 is FYNNEI. V was trimmed by 10 bases and J by 3 bases, leaving 18 bases between them. The CDR3 is 14 amino acids. The CDR3 spells CATKQVAGDTEAFF. The DNA of the CDR3 is TGTGCCACAAAACAGGTCGCGGGGGACACTGAAGCTTTCTTT. Together with reference TRBV2 and TRBJ1-1, the CDR3 gives the full variable domain: EPEVTQTPSHQVTQMGQEVILRCVPISNHLYFYWYRQILGQKVEFLVSFYNNEISEKSEIFDDQFSVERPDGSNFTLKIRSTKLEDSAMYFCATKQVAGDTEAFFGQGTRLTVV.

The chain uses TRBV9 and TRBJ2-5; D gene uncertain. This CDR3 spans 13 amino acids. V shed 4 bases and J shed 5 bases, with 12 bases lying between them. Germline CDR1 reads SGDLS; CDR2 reads YYNGEE. The CDR3 loop reads CASSRAVHETQYF. CDR3 coding DNA: TGTGCCAGCAGCCGCGCCGTCCATGAGACCCAGTACTTC. The full variable domain, in which reference TRBV9 and TRBJ2-5 provide the parts outside the CDR3, is DSGVTQTPKHLITATGQRVTLRCSPRSGDLSVYWYQQSLDQGLQFLIQYYNGEERAKGNILERFSAQQFPDLHSELNLSSLELGDSALYFCASSRAVHETQYFGPGTRLLVL.

This clonotype was recorded a few times. This chain uses TRBV29-1 with TRBJ2-3; D not certain. V lost 4 bases and J 2 bases, leaving 10 bases between the germline ends. CDR1 is SQVTM and CDR2 is ANQGSEA in the germline V gene. The CDR3 sequence is 13 residues long. The CDR3 nucleotides are TGCAGCGTTGTAGTTTGGGTCACAGATACGCAGTATTTT. Protein sequence: CSVVVWVTDTQYF.

This clonotype showed up just a few times. The chain employs TRBV6-5 and TRBJ1-4; 7 nucleotides match TRBD1. Germline CDR1 MNHEY, CDR2 SVGAGI. There are 14 residues in the CDR3. V trimming: 2 bases; J trimming: 8 bases; junction bases outside the gene matches: 5. CDR3 coding DNA: TGTGCCAGCAGTTACGAAGGGGGCGGGGAAAAACTGTTTTTT. Amino acid sequence: CASSYEGGGEKLFF.

This clonotype was observed many times. The chain links TRBV2 to TRBJ2-5; D is uncertain. Germline lookup yields CDR1 SNHLY and CDR2 FYNNEI. V was pared by 3 bases and J by 4 bases, with 9 bases between. The CDR3 spans 13 residues. The CDR3 reads CASSEVPAETQYF. The CDR3 DNA reads as TGTGCCAGCAGTGAGGTGCCCGCAGAGACCCAGTACTTC.

This clonotype showed up many times. The rearrangement joins TRBV18 to TRBJ2-1; possibly TRBD1 for D (6 bases). The CDR3 is made up of 16 amino acids. The V gene lost 4 bases and the J gene lost 5 bases, with 18 bases spanning the gap. From germline, CDR1 is KGHSH and CDR2 LQKENI. This CDR3 is CASSLRPPGADNEQFF. The CDR3 DNA reads TGTGCCAGCTCACTTCGTCCCCCAGGGGCAGACAATGAGCAGTTCTTC.

The chain couples TRBV30 to TRBJ2-2, with TRBD1 matching over 9 bases. The germline V gene has CDR1 GTSNPN and CDR2 SVGIG (reference sequence). J lost 3 bases, V lost 8 bases, and 4 bases had no gene match. This CDR3 has 13 residues. For the CDR3, the DNA is TGTGCCGGGGGGACAGGGCACACCGGGGAGCTGTTTTTT. Its protein product is CAGGTGHTGELFF.

This chain links TRBV6-5 with TRBJ2-4; D is ambiguous. Germline values: CDR1 MNHEY, CDR2 SVGAGI. The V end was cut by 0 bases, the J end by 0 bases, with 9 bases between. The CDR3 totals 16 residues. CDR3 region: CASSYSGELAKNIQYF. The CDR3 bases are TGTGCCAGCAGTTACTCAGGAGAACTAGCCAAAAACATTCAGTACTTC.

The rearrangement joins TRBV27 to TRBJ1-5; D remains ambiguous. The V end lost 0 bases, the J end lost 9 bases, and 9 bases lay between the germline ends. The CDR3 extends over 13 amino acids. CDR1 is MNHEY and CDR2 is SMNVEV in the germline V gene (reference sequence). The CDR3 sequence: CASSLSKVSPQHF. In DNA form, the CDR3 reads TGTGCCAGCAGTTTATCGAAGGTATCGCCCCAGCATTTT.